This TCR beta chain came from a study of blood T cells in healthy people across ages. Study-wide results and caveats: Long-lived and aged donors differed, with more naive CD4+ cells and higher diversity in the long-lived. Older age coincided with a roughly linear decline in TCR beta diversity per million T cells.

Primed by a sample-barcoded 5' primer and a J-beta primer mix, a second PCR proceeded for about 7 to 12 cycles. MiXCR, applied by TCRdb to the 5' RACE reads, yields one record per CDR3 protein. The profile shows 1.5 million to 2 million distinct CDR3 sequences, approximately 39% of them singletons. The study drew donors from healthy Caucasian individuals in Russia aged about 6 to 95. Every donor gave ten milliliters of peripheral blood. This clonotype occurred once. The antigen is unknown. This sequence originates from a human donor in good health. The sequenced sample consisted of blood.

The CDR3 spells CSARGAGTGITTDTQYF. The DNA for the CDR3 is TGCAGTGCTAGAGGGGCTGGGACAGGGATCACCACAGATACGCAGTATTTT. This sequence joins TRBV20-1 and TRBJ2-3; 9 bases are a match to TRBD1. CDR3 length: 17 residues. Germline values: CDR1 DFQATT, CDR2 SNEGSKA (reference sequence). V was pared by 1 base and J by 2 bases, with 10 bases of the junction left unmatched.